The entry below describes one TCR beta chain. This clone's antigen is unknown. No base quality values were provided; no much bigger clone lies one nucleotide off. From the cysteine up to the phenylalanine, the CDR3 has a length of 15 residues. Only the CDR3 DNA stays, 45 bases, in frame from base 1. Cut back by 1 base and 2 bases, the V and J ends lie 9 bases apart. The germline V gene gives CDR1 as MGHDK and CDR2 as SYGVNS. Libraries were prepared through RT-PCR. These reads were obtained on an Illumina HiSeq 2500. Clones were called with MiXCR by TCRdb after fastp trimmed the public reads at Q25, and only in-frame beta chains were retained. Each entry merges the rows of one CDR3 protein and shows their most common DNA and genes. In this sample the table shows 650,000 to 700,000 distinct CDR3 sequences, more than 15% of which occur a single time. The ten largest clones add up to 11% of the sample. This entry belongs to a study of response to subunit inactivated influenza vaccine (dated by TCRdb to the late 2010s). Study-wide context: To follow how T cells responded to a trivalent subunit inactivated influenza vaccine, the researchers relied on deep quantitative profiling of the T cell receptor repertoire.

General findings and caveats noted by the study authors: It was suggested by the authors that each seasonal influenza vaccination may recruit only a limited number of new T cells.

The origin of this receptor is a man aged 50-59 years who received an inactivated influenza vaccine. Donor details come from another sample of the same person, matched by shared clones. Sample: PBMCs from blood, taken about 11 days after vaccination. The chain uses TRBV25-1 and TRBJ1-3, with the D gene uncertain. The DNA is as follows: TGTGCCAGCAGTGAATCCGGCACAACTGGAAACACCATATATTTT. This gives the protein CASSESGTTGNTIYF.